This TCR beta chain was found in a study of cytomegalovirus exposure and HLA in healthy donors. The PCR was carried out with 60 Vbeta primers and 13 Jbeta primers. Assay used: immunoSEQ multiplex PCR; TCRdb lists only in-frame clones, some missing. Its table records approximately 180,000 clones. Whole-study findings and limits: Judged likely to be a sequencing artifact was a cluster of highly shared sequence variants. Trimming of TCR beta V- and J-genes showed a link, identified in a later analysis, to a missense DCLRE1C variant. In a later analysis, a genetic analysis reported fewer productive-TCR N-insertions in an Asian-associated ancestry cluster than the cohort average.

Trimming shortened V by 3 bases and J by 10 bases, and 4 bases separated the two germline ends. This CDR3 contains 10 residues. From germline, CDR1 is SEHNR and CDR2 FQNEAQ (reference sequence). About this clone itself: Its antigen is unknown.

This TCR was recovered from a man aged 30 to 45 in good health and CMV-seronegative. The genes are TRBV7-9 and TRBJ2-1; D ambiguous. Sequences were obtained from PBMCs. The CDR3 sequence: CASSFVEQFF. The CDR3 DNA is TGTGCCAGCAGCTTCGTGGAGCAGTTCTTC.